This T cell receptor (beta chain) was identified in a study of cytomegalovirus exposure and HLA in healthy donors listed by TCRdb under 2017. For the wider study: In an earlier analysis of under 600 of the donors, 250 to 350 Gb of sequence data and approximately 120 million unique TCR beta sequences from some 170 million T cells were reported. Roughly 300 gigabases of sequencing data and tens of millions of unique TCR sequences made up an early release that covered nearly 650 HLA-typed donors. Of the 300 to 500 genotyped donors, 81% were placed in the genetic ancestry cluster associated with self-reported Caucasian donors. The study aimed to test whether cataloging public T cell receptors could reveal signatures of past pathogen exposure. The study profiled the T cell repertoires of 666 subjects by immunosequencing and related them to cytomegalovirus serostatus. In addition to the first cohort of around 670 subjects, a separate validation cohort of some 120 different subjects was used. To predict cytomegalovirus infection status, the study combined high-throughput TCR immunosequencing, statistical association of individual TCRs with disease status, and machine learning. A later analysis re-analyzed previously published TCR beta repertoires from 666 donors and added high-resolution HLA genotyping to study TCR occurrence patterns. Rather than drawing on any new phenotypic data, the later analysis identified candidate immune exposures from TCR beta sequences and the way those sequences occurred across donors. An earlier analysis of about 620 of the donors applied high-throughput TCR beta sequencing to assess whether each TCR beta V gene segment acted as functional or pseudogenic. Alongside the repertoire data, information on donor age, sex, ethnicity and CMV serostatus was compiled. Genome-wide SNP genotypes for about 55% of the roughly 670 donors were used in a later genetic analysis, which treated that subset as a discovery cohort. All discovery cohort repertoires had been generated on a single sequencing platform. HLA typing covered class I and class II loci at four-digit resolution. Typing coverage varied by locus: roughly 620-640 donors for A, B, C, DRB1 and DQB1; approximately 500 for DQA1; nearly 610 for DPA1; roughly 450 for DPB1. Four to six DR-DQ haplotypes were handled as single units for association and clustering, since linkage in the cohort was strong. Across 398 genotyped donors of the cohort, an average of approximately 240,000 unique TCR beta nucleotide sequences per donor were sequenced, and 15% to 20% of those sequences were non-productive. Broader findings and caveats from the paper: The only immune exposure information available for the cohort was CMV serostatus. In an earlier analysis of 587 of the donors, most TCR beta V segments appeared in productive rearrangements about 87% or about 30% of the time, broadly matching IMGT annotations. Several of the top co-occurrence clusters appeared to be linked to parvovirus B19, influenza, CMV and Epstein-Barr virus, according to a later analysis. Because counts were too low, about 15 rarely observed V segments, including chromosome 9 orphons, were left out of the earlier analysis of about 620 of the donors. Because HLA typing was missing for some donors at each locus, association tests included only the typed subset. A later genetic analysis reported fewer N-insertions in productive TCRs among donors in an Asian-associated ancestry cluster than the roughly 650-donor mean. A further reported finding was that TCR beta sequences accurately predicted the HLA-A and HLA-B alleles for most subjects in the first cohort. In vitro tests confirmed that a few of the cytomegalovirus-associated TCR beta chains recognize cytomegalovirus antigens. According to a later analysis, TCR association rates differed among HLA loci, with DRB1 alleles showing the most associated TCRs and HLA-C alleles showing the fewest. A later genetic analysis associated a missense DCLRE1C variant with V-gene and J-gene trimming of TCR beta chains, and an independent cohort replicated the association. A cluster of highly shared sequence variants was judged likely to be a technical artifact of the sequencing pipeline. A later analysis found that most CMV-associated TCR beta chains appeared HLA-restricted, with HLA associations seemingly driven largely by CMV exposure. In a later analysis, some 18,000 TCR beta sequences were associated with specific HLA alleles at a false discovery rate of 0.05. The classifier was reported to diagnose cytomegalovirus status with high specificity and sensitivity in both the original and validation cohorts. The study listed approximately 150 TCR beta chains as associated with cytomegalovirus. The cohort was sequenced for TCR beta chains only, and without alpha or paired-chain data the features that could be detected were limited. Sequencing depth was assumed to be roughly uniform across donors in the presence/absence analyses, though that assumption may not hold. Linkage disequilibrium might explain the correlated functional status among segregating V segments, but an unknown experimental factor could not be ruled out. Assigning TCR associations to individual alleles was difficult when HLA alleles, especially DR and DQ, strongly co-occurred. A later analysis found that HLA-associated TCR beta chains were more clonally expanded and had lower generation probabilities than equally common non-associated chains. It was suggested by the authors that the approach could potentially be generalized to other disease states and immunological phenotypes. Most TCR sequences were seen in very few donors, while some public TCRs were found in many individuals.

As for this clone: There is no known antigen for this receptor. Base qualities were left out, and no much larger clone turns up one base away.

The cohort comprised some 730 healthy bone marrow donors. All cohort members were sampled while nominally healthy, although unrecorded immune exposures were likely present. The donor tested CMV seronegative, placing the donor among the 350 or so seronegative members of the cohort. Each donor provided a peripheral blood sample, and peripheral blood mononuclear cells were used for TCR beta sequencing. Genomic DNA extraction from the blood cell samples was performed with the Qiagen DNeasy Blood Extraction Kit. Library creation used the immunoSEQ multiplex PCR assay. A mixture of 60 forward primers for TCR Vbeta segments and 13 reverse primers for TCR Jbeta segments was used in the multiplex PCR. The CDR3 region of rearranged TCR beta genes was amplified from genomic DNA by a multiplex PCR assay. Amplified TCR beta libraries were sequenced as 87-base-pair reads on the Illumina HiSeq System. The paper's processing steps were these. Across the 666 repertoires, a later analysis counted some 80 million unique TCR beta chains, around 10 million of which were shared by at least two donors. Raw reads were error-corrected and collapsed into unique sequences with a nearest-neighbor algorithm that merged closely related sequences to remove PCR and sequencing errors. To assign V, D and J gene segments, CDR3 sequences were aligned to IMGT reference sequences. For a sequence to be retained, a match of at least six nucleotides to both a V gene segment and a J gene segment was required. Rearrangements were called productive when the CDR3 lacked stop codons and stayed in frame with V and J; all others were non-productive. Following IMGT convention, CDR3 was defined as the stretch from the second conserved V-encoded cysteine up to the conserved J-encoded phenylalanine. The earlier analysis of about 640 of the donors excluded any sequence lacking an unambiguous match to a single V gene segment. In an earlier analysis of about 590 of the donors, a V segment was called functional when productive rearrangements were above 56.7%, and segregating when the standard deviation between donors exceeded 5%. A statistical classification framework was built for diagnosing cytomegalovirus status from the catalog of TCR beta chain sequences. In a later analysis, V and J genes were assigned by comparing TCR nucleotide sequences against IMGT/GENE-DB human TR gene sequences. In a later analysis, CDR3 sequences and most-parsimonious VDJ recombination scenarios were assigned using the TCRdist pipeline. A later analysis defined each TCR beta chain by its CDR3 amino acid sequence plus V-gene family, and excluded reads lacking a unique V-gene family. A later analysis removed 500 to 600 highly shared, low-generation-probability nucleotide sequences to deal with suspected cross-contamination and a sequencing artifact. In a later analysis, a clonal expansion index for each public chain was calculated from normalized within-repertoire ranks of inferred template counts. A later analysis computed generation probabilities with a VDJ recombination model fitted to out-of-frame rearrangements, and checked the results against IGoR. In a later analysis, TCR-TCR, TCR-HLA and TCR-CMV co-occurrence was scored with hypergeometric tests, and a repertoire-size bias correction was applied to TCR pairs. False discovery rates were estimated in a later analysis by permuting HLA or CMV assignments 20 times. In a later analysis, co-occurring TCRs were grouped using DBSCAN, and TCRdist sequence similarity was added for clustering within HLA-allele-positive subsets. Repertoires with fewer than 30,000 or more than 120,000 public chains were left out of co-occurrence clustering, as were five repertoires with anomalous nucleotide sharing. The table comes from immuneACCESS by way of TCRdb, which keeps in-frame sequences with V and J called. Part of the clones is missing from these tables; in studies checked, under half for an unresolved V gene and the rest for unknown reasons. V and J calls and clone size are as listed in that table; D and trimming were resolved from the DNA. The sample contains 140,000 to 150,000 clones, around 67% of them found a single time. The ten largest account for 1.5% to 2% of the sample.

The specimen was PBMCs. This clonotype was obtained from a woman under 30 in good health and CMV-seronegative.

DNA sequence: TGCGCCAGCAGTCTGACAGGGGCTGGAAACACCATATATTTT. It is translated as CASSLTGAGNTIYF. The V gene is TRBV5-1 and the J gene is TRBJ1-3; TRBD1 fits 8 bases in the junction. V loses 5 bases at its end and J loses 2 bases; junction bases beyond the gene matches: 3. CDR1 and CDR2 are read off the germline V gene as SGHRS and YFSETQ. The CDR3 sequence holds 14 residues, the cysteine and phenylalanine included. Only CDR3 DNA remains: 42 bases, in frame from the first base.